Listed here are 17 T cell receptor beta chains from one sample, sequenced in a study of blood T cell repertoires in COVID-19. Libraries were prepared by immunoSEQ multiplex PCR; TCRdb keeps only in-frame clonotypes and omits some of them. The data contain about 50,000 clones, roughly 83% of them singletons. Sequencing input: peripheral blood. The receptors here all came from a woman aged 55-69 years with acute or convalescent COVID-19.

V is TRBV5-1 and J is TRBJ1-1, with D possibly being TRBD1 (5 bases). Per the germline V gene, CDR1 is SGHRS and CDR2 is YFSETQ. This CDR3 is 13 amino acids long. The ends were cut back, 1 base at V and 9 bases at J, with 13 bases in the middle. In DNA, the CDR3 is TGCGCCAGCAGCTTGTCCCAGGGACTGAAAGCTTTCTTT. This gives the protein CASSLSQGLKAFF.

The chain has TRBV24-1 and TRBJ2-3; the match to TRBD2 covers 9 bases. This CDR3 has 14 residues. J was trimmed by 2 bases and V by 7 bases; bases with no gene match: 3. Per germline, CDR1 KGHDR and CDR2 SFDVKD. CDR3 sequence reads: CATSAGGATDTQYF. The CDR3 DNA follows: TGTGCCACCAGCGCGGGGGGGGCCACAGATACGCAGTATTTT.

The chain employs TRBV28 and TRBJ2-5, with TRBD1 identical over 7 bases. V lost 7 bases and J lost 5; bases outside the gene matches: 7. Germline V CDR1 and CDR2: MDHEN, SYDVKM. The CDR3 runs 13 residues. The DNA of the CDR3 is TGTGCCAGCACTAGAGGGGGCCGGGAGACCCAGTACTTC. Its translation is CASTRGGRETQYF.

The rearrangement uses TRBV5-1 and TRBJ2-7; 8 nucleotides line up with TRBD2. Unmatched junction bases numbered 1, after V lost 0 bases and J lost 2 bases. The germline V gene has CDR1 SGHRS and CDR2 YFSETQ. The CDR3 consists of 14 residues. Here the CDR3 DNA reads TGCGCCAGCAGCTTGGCGGGACTAGCCTACGAGCAGTACTTC. It encodes CASSLAGLAYEQYF.

The chain combines TRBV5-4 with TRBJ1-4; D ambiguous. This CDR3 contains 15 residues. Germline V lookup: CDR1 SGHNT, CDR2 YYREEE (reference sequence). V gave up 4 bases and J gave up 9 bases, with 19 bases separating them. CDR3 region: CASSGPGQREKKLFF. The CDR3 DNA reads TGTGCCAGCAGCGGACCCGGGCAGAGGGAGAAAAAACTGTTTTTT. Using reference TRBV5-4 and TRBJ1-4 for the parts outside the CDR3, the full variable domain is ETGVTQSPTHLIKTRGQQVTLRCSSQSGHNTVSWYQQALGQGPQFIFQYYREEENGRGNFPPRFSGLQFPNYSSELNVNALELDDSALYLCASSGPGQREKKLFFGSGTQLSVL.

This clone appeared a few times. The chain recombines TRBV10-1 with TRBJ2-7; D perhaps matches TRBD1 (5 bases). Deletions cut 1 base from V and 6 bases from J, with 7 bases between. The CDR3 is 12 amino acids. Germline CDR1 WNHNN, CDR2 SYGVQD (reference sequence). CDR3 protein: CASSEFGAEQYF. The DNA for the CDR3 is TGCGCCAGCAGTGAGTTTGGGGCCGAGCAGTACTTC.

The chain is built from TRBV6-5 and TRBJ2-1; D is perhaps TRBD1 (6 bases). This CDR3 has 15 amino acids. With 2 bases removed from V and 3 bases from J, the gap between germline ends came to 11 bases. CDR1 is MNHEY, CDR2 SVGAGI, per germline. CDR3 in DNA: TGTGCCAGCAGTTACACGCAGGGGATCTACAATGAGCAGTTCTTC. It yields the protein CASSYTQGIYNEQFF.

The gene calls are TRBV28 and TRBJ1-2, with D uncertain. The CDR3 loop spans 13 amino acids. The germline V gene has CDR1 MDHEN and CDR2 SYDVKM. The V end lost 2 bases, the J end lost 1 base, and 5 bases lay between the germline ends. In nucleotides, the CDR3 is TGTGCCAGCAGTTTACTTAATAACTATGGCTACACCTTC. Translation: CASSLLNNYGYTF.

The chain joins TRBV7-3 to TRBJ2-6; TRBD1 aligns across 9 bases. Germline CDR1 reads SGHTA; CDR2 reads FQGTGA. J was trimmed by 2 bases and V by 6 bases; bases with no gene match: 8. The CDR3 totals 17 residues. The CDR3 spells CASSRGTGGAGANVLTF. The CDR3 region has the DNA TGTGCCAGCAGTCGAGGAACAGGGGGCGCTGGGGCCAACGTCCTGACTTTC.

This clone has more than one count but fewer than ten. The chain employs TRBV19 and TRBJ1-2; the match to TRBD1 covers 7 bases. This CDR3 has 16 residues. CDR1 is LNHDA and CDR2 is SQIVND in the germline V gene (reference sequence). V lost 8 bases, J lost 1 base, and 13 bases stayed unmatched. CDR3 amino acids: CASSKNRDRINYGYTF. The CDR3 bases are TGTGCCAGTTCCAAAAACCGGGACAGAATTAACTATGGCTACACCTTC.

The chain carries TRBV15 and TRBJ1-1; D is ambiguous. From germline, CDR1 is LNHNV and CDR2 YYDKDF (reference sequence). The V end lost 1 base, the J end lost 5 bases, and 11 bases lay between the germline ends. The CDR3 spans 14 residues. The CDR3 DNA reads TGTGCCACCAGCAGAGGGGATCCGGGGACTGAAGCTTTCTTT. It encodes CATSRGDPGTEAFF.

This chain joins TRBV6-6 and TRBJ1-2, with a tentative D call TRBD1 (5 bases). V lost 5 bases and J 6 bases, leaving 22 bases between the germline ends. The CDR3 extends over 16 amino acids. Germline loops: CDR1 MNHNY, CDR2 SVGAGI (reference sequence). The CDR3, as DNA: TGTGCCAGCAGTCTGGGCGGGACGCAGGCGTCCGATGGCTACACCTTC. It specifies CASSLGGTQASDGYTF.

This chain links TRBV7-3 with TRBJ2-5, with 8 bases fitting TRBD2. This CDR3 is 15 amino acids long. The germline V gene encodes CDR1 SGHTA and CDR2 FQGTGA. The ends lost 2 bases at V and 5 bases at J; junction bases unmatched: 7. As DNA, the CDR3 is TGTGCCAGCAGCTTATCGGACGGGGGGGCGGAGACCCAGTACTTC. Its protein is CASSLSDGGAETQYF.

Comment on this clone: A read error may account for a junction end that differs from germline. This same CDR3 is encoded by further DNA sequences in the sample. The rearrangement uses TRBV5-1 and TRBJ2-3; weak D call: TRBD2 (5 bases). Germline CDR1 SGHRS, CDR2 YFSETQ. This CDR3 spans 17 amino acids. The CDR3 region is CASSLGMSVRETDTQYF. The CDR3 DNA reads as TGCGCCAGTAGCTTGGGAATGAGCGTCCGGGAAACAGATACGCAGTATTTT.

The genes are TRBV5-6 and TRBJ1-4; perhaps TRBD1 as D (5 bases). The germline V and J ends were trimmed by 4 bases and 7 bases, with 23 bases remaining between them. The CDR3 is made up of 17 amino acids. Germline lookup yields CDR1 SGHDT and CDR2 YYEEEE. This CDR3 is CASSHRAFRVLGEKLFF. Here the CDR3 DNA reads TGTGCCAGCAGCCACCGAGCCTTCAGGGTGTTGGGTGAAAAACTGTTTTTT.

The J gene is TRBJ1-5, the V gene TRBV6-6; no clear D gene. The CDR3 has 14 amino acids. Germline values: CDR1 MNHNY, CDR2 SVGAGI (reference sequence). Trimming removed 2 bases at V and 1 base at J, with 6 bases between. The CDR3 bases are TGTGCCAGCAGTTACCGGAGGAGCAATCAGCCCCAGCATTTT. Translation gives CASSYRRSNQPQHF.

This rearrangement joins TRBV27 to TRBJ2-7, with D perhaps TRBD2 (5 bases). Trimming stripped 0 bases from V and 2 bases from J, with 11 bases between. The CDR3 sequence is 15 residues long. Germline-derived CDR1 and CDR2 are MNHEY and SMNVEV (reference sequence). The chain's CDR3 is CASSLSPGYTYEQYF. DNA for the CDR3: TGTGCCAGCAGTTTATCCCCGGGATATACCTACGAGCAGTACTTC.